This TCR beta chain was recorded in a study of CD8+ T cells in alopecia areata. Study information: At a dose of 5 to 10 mg twice daily, oral tofacitinib was given to treated patients.

The germline gives CDR1 SGHVS, CDR2 FNYEAQ. The CDR3 is 15 amino acids. Trimming removed 5 bases from V and 5 bases from J; junction bases left unmatched: 9. Sequencing used cDNA as its template, made by extracting RNA and reverse transcribing it. Produced via immunoSEQ multiplex PCR; TCRdb's table is partial and in-frame only. The data contain 160,000 or so clones, 67% of them singletons. Note on this clone: Antigen unknown.

Broader study findings: Lesional scalp displayed greater clonality than normal scalp, most notably in alopecia totalis/universalis.

The clonotype comes from a human donor with alopecia areata. The sample was CD8+ T cells sorted from blood, taken at week 0. The chain recombines TRBV7-6 with TRBJ2-1; 7 bases line up with TRBD2. The CDR3 nucleotides are TGTGCCAGCAGCCTCCGGGGAGGGCCCAACAATGAGCAGTTCTTC. Its protein is CASSLRGGPNNEQFF.